The source of this T cell receptor (beta chain) is a study of cytotoxic CD8 clonotypes in ibrutinib-treated CLL. Study in general: Productive templates averaged around 250,000 per sample, and productive rearrangements 90,000 to 100,000.

V was shortened by 4 bases and J by 1 base, with 15 bases between the two germline ends. Germline V gene data show CDR1 as MNHEY and CDR2 as SVGAGI. The CDR3 covers 16 residues. The method was immunoSEQ multiplex PCR; TCRdb's version includes in-frame clones alone and lacks a portion of them. The sample holds hundreds of thousands of clones, almost 80% seen once. The chain couples TRBV6-5 to TRBJ2-3, with D unclear. Sequences were derived from PBMCs, sampled before ibrutinib treatment. The source is a human donor with chronic lymphocytic leukemia. CDR3: CASSFDERSGTDTQYF. For the CDR3, the DNA is TGTGCCAGCAGTTTTGATGAGAGGTCTGGCACAGATACGCAGTATTTT.